This T cell receptor (beta chain) stems from a study of monozygotic twins with inflammatory bowel disease. There are 12 residues in the CDR3. The germline CDR1 and CDR2 sequences are SGHAT and FQNNGV. From the 5' RACE reads, TCRdb lists one entry per CDR3 protein and no DNA. The sample has about 300,000 distinct CDR3 sequences. The sequence was obtained from a human donor with ulcerative colitis or Crohn's disease, or a healthy co-twin of an affected twin (not recorded which). Sequencing input: blood. This sequence joins TRBV11-2 and TRBJ2-5. CDR3 protein: CASGSLFETQYF.